The next 25 T cell receptor beta chains were all read from a single sample in a study of shared clonotypes between healthy human individuals. Clones were sequenced by immunoSEQ multiplex PCR, and TCRdb holds only the in-frame ones, with some missing. The sample records approximately 510,000 clones, 79% being singletons. Sequenced sample: PBMCs. Receptors were obtained from a middle-aged woman in good health. Some clones in this sample may be carry-over from other donors' samples.

The chain joins TRBV7-2 to TRBJ2-7; D is unclear. Germline-derived CDR1 and CDR2 are SGHTA and FQGNSA. The CDR3 loop spans 14 amino acids. V was clipped by 4 bases and J by 7 bases, with 17 bases between them. The CDR3 sequence is CASSSDLLPWEQYF. As DNA, the CDR3 is TGTGCCAGCAGCTCTGACCTCCTTCCCTGGGAGCAGTACTTC.

This chain joins TRBV29-1 and TRBJ2-5; D might be TRBD2 (5 bases). Germline V gives CDR1 SQVTM, CDR2 ANQGSEA. V gave up 4 bases and J gave up 5 bases, with 20 bases separating them. This CDR3 region has 15 residues. The CDR3 loop is CSVGGSGKDTETQYF. The CDR3, as DNA: TGCAGCGTTGGTGGGAGTGGCAAAGACACGGAGACCCAGTACTTC.

V is TRBV2 and J is TRBJ1-2; D remains unclear. V lost 0 bases and J lost 8, with 13 bases in between. CDR3 length: 14 amino acids. CDR1 is SNHLY and CDR2 is FYNNEI in the germline V gene. CDR3: CASSEARLDSGYTF. CDR3 sequence (DNA): TGTGCCAGCAGTGAAGCGCGGTTGGACTCCGGCTACACCTTC.

This chain links TRBV6-6 with TRBJ1-2, with 7 positions matching TRBD1. The V gene end was trimmed by 4 bases and the J gene end by 0 bases; junction bases not matched to a gene: 8. This CDR3 is 16 amino acids long. From germline, CDR1 is MNHNY and CDR2 SVGAGI (reference sequence). This CDR3 reads CASSSRTGATNYGYTF. DNA of the CDR3: TGTGCCAGCAGTTCCAGGACAGGAGCAACTAACTATGGCTACACCTTC.

CDR3 sequence reads: CASTLQGDETQYF. The DNA for the CDR3 is TGCGCCAGCACACTTCAGGGCGATGAGACCCAGTACTTC. The chain recombines TRBV5-1 with TRBJ2-5, with D tentatively TRBD1 (5 bases). The CDR3 runs 13 residues. Germline assignment: CDR1 SGHRS and CDR2 YFSETQ. Deletions cut 6 bases from V and 5 bases from J, with 14 bases between.

A single count supports this clone. The V and J genes are TRBV5-8 and TRBJ2-3; no clear D gene. Trimming took off 2 bases at V and 1 base at J, with 5 bases between the two ends. CDR1 and CDR2 from the germline V gene are SGHTS and YDEGEE. The CDR3 is 13 residues long. CDR3 region: CASSLGGTDTQYF. The CDR3 DNA follows: TGTGCCAGCAGCTTAGGCGGCACAGATACGCAGTATTTT.

The chain employs TRBV2 and TRBJ1-5; D is ambiguous. V was trimmed by 1 base and J by 7 bases, leaving 11 bases between them. Germline CDR1 is SNHLY and CDR2 is FYNNEI. The CDR3 has 14 residues. CDR3 in DNA: TGTGCCAGCAGTGAAGGCCGGGGAGTACAGCCCCAGCATTTT. Encoded protein: CASSEGRGVQPQHF. Variable domain in full (rest from reference TRBV2 and TRBJ1-5): EPEVTQTPSHQVTQMGQEVILRCVPISNHLYFYWYRQILGQKVEFLVSFYNNEISEKSEIFDDQFSVERPDGSNFTLKIRSTKLEDSAMYFCASSEGRGVQPQHFGDGTRLSIL.

The table lists this clone with a few counts. The chain uses TRBV28 and TRBJ2-7; 7 nucleotides agree with TRBD1. Germline loops: CDR1 MDHEN, CDR2 SYDVKM. This CDR3 has 13 residues. The trim removed 11 bases at V and 2 bases at J, leaving 9 bases unmatched. The CDR3 reads CAGAGGKTYEQYF. The CDR3 region has the DNA TGTGCCGGCGCAGGGGGTAAAACCTACGAGCAGTACTTC.

J is TRBJ2-2 and V is TRBV10-3, with 7 bases matching TRBD1. Germline CDR1 ENHRY, CDR2 SYGVKD. This CDR3 has 16 residues. J was trimmed by 2 bases and V by 9 bases; bases with no gene match: 12. CDR3 loop: CAINHETGSNTGELFF. The DNA for the CDR3 is TGTGCCATAAATCACGAGACAGGGTCTAACACCGGGGAGCTGTTTTTT.

This rearrangement joins TRBV6-1 to TRBJ2-2; the D is unclear. The CDR3 has 12 amino acids. The germline V and J ends were trimmed by 6 bases and 2 bases, with 4 bases remaining between them. Per germline, CDR1 MNHNS and CDR2 SASEGT. In nucleotides, the CDR3 is TGTGCCAGCAGCCTTAACACCGGGGAGCTGTTTTTT. It yields the protein CASSLNTGELFF.

The J gene is TRBJ2-5, the V gene TRBV6-5; perhaps TRBD2 as D (6 bases). The V gene's germline CDR1 is MNHEY and CDR2 SVGAGI. Trimming took off 3 bases at V and 1 base at J, with 12 bases between the two ends. This CDR3 region has 15 residues. The CDR3 DNA reads as TGTGCCAGCAGTTATTCGTGGAGGGGCCAAGAGACCCAGTACTTC. Amino acid sequence: CASSYSWRGQETQYF.

This clone was picked up one time. The chain joins TRBV19 to TRBJ2-7; D is perhaps TRBD2 (6 bases). CDR3 length: 15 residues. Germline V lookup: CDR1 LNHDA, CDR2 SQIVND (reference sequence). Trimming removed 5 bases from V and 0 bases from J, with 14 bases in between. The CDR3 DNA sequence: TGTGCCAGTAGTCTGGGCGGGAACCCCTCCTACGAGCAGTACTTC. Amino acid sequence: CASSLGGNPSYEQYF.

The V gene is TRBV5-1, the J gene TRBJ1-3, with TRBD1 identical over 8 bases. The germline V gene has CDR1 SGHRS and CDR2 YFSETQ. The CDR3 loop spans 15 amino acids. V was clipped by 4 bases and J by 8 bases; unmatched bases: 11. CDR3 sequence: CASSRTGSGLYTIYF. CDR3 sequence (DNA): TGCGCCAGCAGCCGGACAGGGTCGGGACTATACACCATATATTTT. Variable domain in full (rest from reference TRBV5-1 and TRBJ1-3): KAGVTQTPRYLIKTRGQQVTLSCSPISGHRSVSWYQQTPGQGLQFLFEYFSETQRNKGNFPGRFSGRQFSNSRSEMNVSTLELGDSALYLCASSRTGSGLYTIYFGEGSWLTVV.

This clone has more than one count but fewer than ten. This chain joins TRBV19 and TRBJ1-5; D unclear. The CDR3 is made up of 11 amino acids. V was shortened by 6 bases and J by 4 bases, with 4 bases between the two germline ends. Germline loops: CDR1 LNHDA, CDR2 SQIVND (reference sequence). This CDR3 reads CASSQNQPQHF. CDR3 bases: TGTGCCAGTAGCCAAAATCAGCCCCAGCATTTT.

The J gene is TRBJ1-2, the V gene TRBV7-9; 10 nucleotides align to TRBD1. V lost 5 bases to trimming and J lost 4 bases; unmatched junction nucleotides: 7. The CDR3 extends over 15 amino acids. Looked up from germline, CDR1 is SEHNR and CDR2 is FQNEAQ (reference sequence). The CDR3 DNA reads as TGTGCCAGCAGCGTACGTGGGACAGGGGTCTATGGCTACACCTTC. Its translation: CASSVRGTGVYGYTF.

This clone appeared a single time. The chain employs TRBV6-5 and TRBJ1-1; D unclear. V lost 0 bases and J 2 bases, leaving 7 bases between the germline ends. Germline assignment: CDR1 MNHEY and CDR2 SVGAGI. The CDR3 loop spans 14 amino acids. The CDR3 sequence: CASSYSKINTEAFF. As DNA, the CDR3 is TGTGCCAGCAGTTACTCTAAAATAAACACTGAAGCTTTCTTT.

The chain combines TRBV5-4 with TRBJ2-4, with 9 positions matching TRBD2. The junction had 8 bases not matched to a gene; V was cut back by 0 bases and J by 10 bases. The germline CDR1 and CDR2 sequences are SGHNT and YYREEE (reference sequence). The CDR3 covers 15 residues. The DNA for the CDR3 is TGTGCCAGCAGCTTGGGCCTAGCGGGGTTAATGATTCAGTACTTC. The encoded protein is CASSLGLAGLMIQYF.

The chain joins TRBV5-4 to TRBJ2-7, with D maybe TRBD2 (6 bases). Germline CDR1 and CDR2: SGHNT and YYREEE (reference sequence). V lost 9 bases to trimming and J lost 5 bases, with 9 bases between them. CDR3 length: 10 residues. The CDR3 reads CAMGLDEQYF. Written as DNA, the CDR3 is TGTGCCATGGGACTGGACGAGCAGTACTTC.

This chain links TRBV19 with TRBJ2-1; 9 bases line up with TRBD2. CDR3 length: 15 amino acids. Trimming took 3 bases from V and 8 from J; bases not matched to a gene: 8. CDR1 and CDR2 from the germline V gene are LNHDA and SQIVND (reference sequence). CDR3 coding DNA: TGTGCCAGTAGTATGAGGGCGGGAGGGCTGCATGAGCAGTTCTTC. It encodes CASSMRAGGLHEQFF. The whole variable domain, filled in from reference TRBV19 and TRBJ2-1, reads DGGITQSPKYLFRKEGQNVTLSCEQNLNHDAMYWYRQDPGQGLRLIYYSQIVNDFQKGDIAEGYSVSREKKESFPLTVTSAQKNPTAFYLCASSMRAGGLHEQFFGPGTRLTVL.

The gene calls are TRBV11-3 and TRBJ2-1; 9 bases agree with TRBD2. V lost 1 base to trimming and J lost 7 bases; unmatched junction nucleotides: 11. This CDR3 has 17 amino acids. The germline V gene has CDR1 SGHNT and CDR2 YENEEA. DNA of the CDR3: TGTGCCAGCAGCTTAGGTTCTGGGGGGCTAGCGGGAAATGAGCAGTTCTTC. Translated: CASSLGSGGLAGNEQFF. Complete variable domain (other parts from reference TRBV11-3 and TRBJ2-1): EAGVVQSPRYKIIEKKQPVAFWCNPISGHNTLYWYLQNLGQGPELLIRYENEEAVDDSQLPKDRFSAERLKGVDSTLKIQPAELGDSAVYLCASSLGSGGLAGNEQFFGPGTRLTVL.

The rearrangement uses TRBV18 and TRBJ2-7, with 8 bases lining up with TRBD1. Germline values: CDR1 KGHSH, CDR2 LQKENI. This CDR3 has 15 amino acids. The J segment lost 5 bases and the V segment lost 0 bases, leaving 6 bases of the junction unmatched. In DNA, the CDR3 is TGTGCCAGCTCACCACCGACGAGACAGGGGAACGAGCAGTACTTC. Translated: CASSPPTRQGNEQYF.

The chain joins TRBV11-2 to TRBJ2-7, with 9 bases lining up with TRBD1. With V trimmed by 5 bases and J by 1 base, 12 bases remained unmatched. CDR1 is SGHAT and CDR2 is FQNNGV in the germline V gene. CDR3 length: 17 residues. CDR3 in DNA: TGTGCCAGCAGCCCGCGACCTTGGGGACAGGGATCCTACGAGCAGTACTTC. It specifies CASSPRPWGQGSYEQYF.

The chain uses TRBV18 and TRBJ2-4, with D perhaps TRBD2 (6 bases). Germline V CDR1 and CDR2: KGHSH, LQKENI. The length of the CDR3 is 13 residues. Between the trimmed V and J ends, which lost 1 base and 8 bases, there was a span of 9 bases. This CDR3 is CASSPLGLYIQYF. For the CDR3, the DNA is TGTGCCAGCTCACCACTCGGACTATACATTCAGTACTTC.

The chain has TRBV5-4 and TRBJ2-5; 11 positions agree with TRBD1. Per germline, CDR1 SGHNT and CDR2 YYREEE (reference sequence). The CDR3 runs to 14 residues. V dropped 2 bases and J dropped 7; count of bases not matched to a gene: 4. CDR3: CASSLGTGGGTQYF. DNA for the CDR3: TGTGCCAGCAGCTTAGGGACAGGGGGGGGGACCCAGTACTTC.

J is TRBJ2-1 and V is TRBV11-3; 9 bases agree with TRBD2. The CDR3 is 16 residues long. With V trimmed by 1 base and J by 8 bases, 9 bases remained unmatched. The V gene's germline CDR1 is SGHNT and CDR2 YENEEA. CDR3 sequence reads: CASSLGASGTDDEQFF. CDR3 in DNA: TGTGCCAGCAGCTTAGGTGCTAGCGGGACGGACGATGAGCAGTTCTTC.